Below are 32 T cell receptor beta chains sequenced from a single sample in a study of T cell repertoires in cytomegalovirus infection. TCRdb reprocessed the reads with MiXCR, giving one entry per CDR3 protein. The sample holds 200,000 to 300,000 distinct CDR3 sequences, around 15% seen once. The sequenced sample consisted of PBMCs. The receptors were sampled from a human donor in good health (CMV status not recorded). Some clones in this sample may be carry-over from other donors' samples.

This clonotype occurred many times. The genes are TRBV7-3 and TRBJ1-2; D call uncertain. The CDR3 runs 13 residues. V shed 6 bases and J shed 5 bases, with 13 bases lying between them. Looked up from germline, CDR1 is SGHTA and CDR2 is FQGTGA. The DNA of the CDR3 is TGTGCCAGCAGACGAAGGGTTGGGTATGGCTACACCTTC. Protein sequence: CASRRRVGYGYTF.

The chain has TRBV18 and TRBJ2-6; D is perhaps TRBD1 (6 bases). The CDR3 is 19 residues long. V lost 3 bases and J lost 0, with 18 bases in between. From germline, CDR1 is KGHSH and CDR2 LQKENI. The CDR3 protein is CASSPAGPGQNSGANVLTF. In nucleotides, the CDR3 is TGTGCCAGCTCACCTGCTGGGCCGGGACAAAACTCTGGGGCCAACGTCCTGACTTTC.

The sample holds many counts of this clonotype. The chain joins TRBV11-3 to TRBJ2-2; no reliable D call. The CDR3 consists of 13 residues. Germline-derived CDR1 and CDR2 are SGHNT and YENEEA. The V gene lost 0 bases and the J gene lost 4 bases, with 3 bases spanning the gap. The CDR3 bases are TGTGCCAGCAGCTTAGAAGCCACCGGGGAGCTGTTTTTT. Translating it yields CASSLEATGELFF.

This clonotype was recorded at least ten times. The chain joins TRBV7-9 to TRBJ2-1; either TRBD1 or TRBD2 may supply D (5 bases each). Trimming cost V 5 bases and J 5 bases, with 19 bases left between them. The V gene's germline CDR1 is SEHNR and CDR2 FQNEAQ (reference sequence). The CDR3 runs to 16 residues. This CDR3 is CASSAQVGVGNNEQFF. CDR3 coding DNA: TGTGCCAGCAGCGCGCAGGTGGGGGTGGGAAACAATGAGCAGTTCTTC.

This clonotype was seen ten or more times. This sequence joins TRBV14 and TRBJ2-3, with D possibly TRBD2 on 8 matching bases. V lost 0 bases and J 3 bases, leaving 34 bases between the germline ends. In germline, CDR1 is SGHDN, CDR2 FVKESK. This CDR3 comprises 23 residues. The CDR3 DNA reads as TGTGCCAGCAGCCAAGATCAAGTCGGGAGGGGGCAAAGCCCCCCAAGATCAACAGATACGCAGTATTTT. It translates to CASSQDQVGRGQSPPRSTDTQYF.

This chain uses TRBV20-1 with TRBJ1-5; D gene uncertain. This CDR3 is 13 amino acids long. V was pared by 5 bases and J by 4 bases, with 12 bases between. CDR1 and CDR2 (germline): DFQATT, SNEGSKA (reference sequence). DNA for the CDR3: TGCAGTGCTGGCGGACCGACTAATCAGCCCCAGCATTTT. Protein: CSAGGPTNQPQHF.

This clonotype was counted a few times. This chain connects TRBV7-4 to TRBJ2-3, with TRBD2 as a possible D gene (6 bases). CDR3 length equals 16 residues. Germline V CDR1 and CDR2: SGHVT, SQSDAQ. The ends were cut back, 5 bases at V and 4 bases at J, with 19 bases in the middle. The DNA for the CDR3 is TGTGCCAGCAGCCGGTTTGGGACTCGTGTGGCAGATACGCAGTATTTT. Amino acid sequence: CASSRFGTRVADTQYF.

This clonotype showed up just a few times. The chain couples TRBV5-4 to TRBJ2-7; 11 bases line up with TRBD2. This CDR3 comprises 14 residues. With V trimmed by 4 bases and J by 7 bases, 7 bases remained unmatched. Germline V CDR1 and CDR2: SGHNT, YYREEE (reference sequence). The CDR3 DNA is TGTGCCAGCAGCGTAGCGGGAGGGGCGGGGGAGCAGTACTTC. It is translated as CASSVAGGAGEQYF.

This clonotype has at least ten counts. The chain employs TRBV7-8 and TRBJ1-2, with 8 bases aligning to TRBD1. Looked up from germline, CDR1 is SGHVS and CDR2 is FQNEAQ. This CDR3 is 16 amino acids long. V shed 5 bases and J 8 bases; nucleotides not matched to a gene: 16. The chain's CDR3 is CASSLRGGTGLTGYTF. In nucleotides, the CDR3 is TGTGCCAGCAGCCTCCGCGGTGGGACAGGCCTCACGGGCTACACCTTC.

This clonotype was detected a few times. The rearrangement uses TRBV7-9 and TRBJ2-1, with TRBD2 identical over 9 bases. CDR1 and CDR2 from the germline V gene are SEHNR and FQNEAQ (reference sequence). Trimming took 3 bases from V and 5 from J; bases not matched to a gene: 5. The CDR3 contains 15 residues. CDR3 bases: TGTGCCAGCAGCTTCCGCGGGGGGGCGAACAATGAGCAGTTCTTC. Protein product: CASSFRGGANNEQFF.

This clonotype has just a few counts. The rearrangement uses TRBV20-1 and TRBJ1-1; D perhaps matches TRBD1 (5 bases). From germline, CDR1 is DFQATT and CDR2 SNEGSKA (reference sequence). The CDR3 runs to 13 residues. Trimming removed 3 bases from V and 3 bases from J, with 11 bases in between. The CDR3 DNA sequence: TGCAGTGCTAGTAGAGCAGGGCACACTGAAGCTTTCTTT. It encodes CSASRAGHTEAFF.

The rearrangement joins TRBV10-3 to TRBJ1-5; maybe TRBD1 (6 bases). This CDR3 has 15 residues. Trimming took off 6 bases at V and 2 bases at J, with 14 bases between the two ends. In germline, CDR1 is ENHRY, CDR2 SYGVKD. The CDR3 nucleotides read TGTGCCATCAGCCCCACAGGGACCCGCAATCAGCCCCAGCATTTT. Residues: CAISPTGTRNQPQHF.

V usage is TRBV28 and J usage is TRBJ1-1; possible D gene TRBD1, 5 bases. V dropped 8 bases and J dropped 0 bases, with 13 bases sitting between them. This CDR3 contains 14 residues. CDR1 is MDHEN, CDR2 SYDVKM, per germline. CDR3 sequence reads: CASSIGGMNTEAFF. CDR3 nucleotide sequence: TGTGCCAGCTCGATTGGGGGGATGAACACTGAAGCTTTCTTT.

Concerning this clonotype itself: A read error may explain this, as a much larger clone is one base away. V is TRBV7-3 and J is TRBJ2-1, with D maybe TRBD2 (5 bases). The germline V gene encodes CDR1 SGHTA and CDR2 FQGTGA. V lost 6 bases and J lost 5, with 17 bases in between. The CDR3 spans 15 residues. The chain's CDR3 is CASSSTGVMNNEQFF. In nucleotides, the CDR3 is TGTGCCAGCAGTTCGACCGGGGTTATGAACAATGAGCAGTTCTTC. The entire variable domain, with the rest obtained from reference TRBV7-3 and TRBJ2-1, is as follows: GAGVSQTPSNKVTEKGKYVELRCDPISGHTALYWYRQSLGQGPEFLIYFQGTGAADDSGLPNDRFFAVRPEGSVSTLKIQRTERGDSAVYLCASSSTGVMNNEQFFGPGTRLTVL.

This clonotype has a count of ten or more. This rearrangement joins TRBV5-1 to TRBJ1-5; D possibly corresponds to TRBD1 (5 bases). CDR3 length equals 15 residues. The germline V gene encodes CDR1 SGHRS and CDR2 YFSETQ. V was shortened by 6 bases and J by 5 bases, with 18 bases between the two germline ends. CDR3 bases: TGCGCCAGCAAGTTAGGGACCCTCGATCATCAGCCCCAGCATTTT. Its protein product is CASKLGTLDHQPQHF.

This clonotype appeared many times. The chain recombines TRBV28 with TRBJ2-7; 9 bases fit TRBD2. The CDR3 totals 14 residues. Per the germline V gene, CDR1 is MDHEN and CDR2 is SYDVKM. V lost 6 bases and J lost 0; bases outside the gene matches: 3. The CDR3, as DNA: TGTGCCAGCAGGCGGGAGGGATACTCCTACGAGCAGTACTTC. Translated: CASRREGYSYEQYF.

This clonotype was detected ten times or more. The CDR3 DNA reads as TGTGCCAGCAGCTTAGGGAGGGCTAGCGGGAGCACAGATACGCAGTATTTT. Translating it yields CASSLGRASGSTDTQYF. The chain is built from TRBV7-2 and TRBJ2-3; 8 nucleotides agree with TRBD2. This CDR3 has 17 residues. Trimming took 1 base from V and 0 from J; bases not matched to a gene: 6. The germline gives CDR1 SGHTA, CDR2 FQGNSA.

This clonotype came up many times. The genes are TRBV29-1 and TRBJ2-2; D gene unclear. The V end was cut by 4 bases, the J end by 5 bases, with 11 bases between. This CDR3 region has 13 residues. Germline CDR1 and CDR2: SQVTM and ANQGSEA. The CDR3 DNA follows: TGCAGCGTTGCCTACTTCGGGACCGGGGAGCTGTTTTTT. Translating gives CSVAYFGTGELFF.

The genes are TRBV19 and TRBJ1-1; the D is unclear. Per the germline V gene, CDR1 is LNHDA and CDR2 is SQIVND (reference sequence). The CDR3 runs to 11 residues. V was pared by 3 bases and J by 5 bases, with 4 bases between. As DNA, the CDR3 is TGTGCCAGTAGTATGTGGACTGAAGCTTTCTTT. It specifies CASSMWTEAFF.

In its sample, this clonotype was seen many times. V gene TRBV27 combines with J gene TRBJ1-5; D may be TRBD1 (5 bases). The V and J ends lost 0 bases and 2 bases respectively, with 17 bases between them. Germline V CDR1 and CDR2: MNHEY, SMNVEV (reference sequence). The CDR3 consists of 18 residues. The CDR3 nucleotides read TGTGCCAGCAGTTTATCCGCCCAGGGCCTATATCGCAATCAGCCCCAGCATTTT. Protein sequence: CASSLSAQGLYRNQPQHF.

A note on this clonotype: Because the CDR3 is missing its conserved closing phenylalanine or tryptophan, this is likely a read error. The V gene is TRBV20-1, the J gene TRBJ2-7; TRBD2 aligns across 13 bases. Germline-derived CDR1 and CDR2 are DFQATT and SNEGSKA (reference sequence). After removal of 6 bases from V and 5 bases from J, the junction contained 7 bases not matched to a gene. The CDR3 has 14 residues. The chain's CDR3 is CSASRLAGGNEQYL. The CDR3 DNA reads TGCAGTGCCAGCAGACTAGCGGGAGGCAACGAGCAGTACTTA.

The chain has TRBV4-3 and TRBJ1-5; D gene unclear. With 4 bases removed from V and 3 bases from J, the gap between germline ends came to 13 bases. This CDR3 is built from 15 residues. Looked up from germline, CDR1 is LGHNA and CDR2 is YSLEER. In DNA form, the CDR3 reads TGCGCCAGCAGCCGCACCCGGGATTTCAATCAGCCCCAGCATTTT. This gives the protein CASSRTRDFNQPQHF.

This clonotype has ten or more counts. DNA of the CDR3: TGTGCCAGCAGCCCATCGACAGGGTTCTACGAGCAGTACTTC. It yields the protein CASSPSTGFYEQYF. The rearrangement uses TRBV7-9 and TRBJ2-7; 7 positions match TRBD1. This CDR3 has 14 residues. Germline values: CDR1 SEHNR, CDR2 FQNEAQ (reference sequence). The V gene end was trimmed by 5 bases and the J gene end by 3 bases; junction bases not matched to a gene: 7.

In this sample, this clonotype turned up a few times. The chain is built from TRBV7-3 and TRBJ2-4; weak D call: TRBD2 (6 bases). The CDR3 runs to 14 residues. The V and J ends lost 3 bases and 2 bases respectively, with 8 bases between them. Germline V CDR1 and CDR2: SGHTA, FQGTGA. The CDR3 bases are TGTGCCAGCAGCTTGGAGGGACCCAAAAACATTCAGTACTTC. This codes for CASSLEGPKNIQYF.

At least ten counts were recorded for this clonotype. The chain uses TRBV18 and TRBJ2-5, with TRBD1 matching 7 bases. V was pared by 2 bases and J by 2 bases, with 11 bases of the junction left unmatched. The CDR3 runs to 17 residues. Per the germline V gene, CDR1 is KGHSH and CDR2 is LQKENI. CDR3 sequence: CASSPASQGMKQETQYF. DNA for the CDR3: TGTGCCAGCTCACCAGCTTCACAGGGGATGAAACAAGAGACCCAGTACTTC.

This clonotype was found many times. CDR3 in DNA: TGTGCCAGCGAGGGGGGGCGGGAGCAAAATGAGCAGTTCTTC. Translation: CASEGGREQNEQFF. The genes are TRBV28 and TRBJ2-1, with a possible D match to TRBD2 (7 bases). This CDR3 comprises 14 residues. V dropped 8 bases and J dropped 7 bases, with 18 bases sitting between them. The germline CDR1 and CDR2 sequences are MDHEN and SYDVKM.

The table lists this clonotype with many counts. The V call is TRBV6-1, the J call TRBJ1-4; D is perhaps TRBD1 (6 bases). There are 14 residues in the CDR3. CDR1 and CDR2 from the germline V gene are MNHNS and SASEGT. The V gene lost 6 bases and the J gene lost 9 bases, with 17 bases spanning the gap. The CDR3 DNA reads as TGTGCCAGCAGGGACAGCCATATCCTTCAAAAACTGTTTTTT. Protein sequence: CASRDSHILQKLFF.

The chain couples TRBV6-1 to TRBJ2-7; D is possibly TRBD1 (6 bases). CDR3 length: 13 residues. The V end lost 5 bases, the J end lost 3 bases, and 11 bases lay between the germline ends. Germline assignment: CDR1 MNHNS and CDR2 SASEGT. CDR3 DNA: TGTGCCAGCAGTTCGACAGGATTCTACGAGCAGTACTTC. Its protein is CASSSTGFYEQYF.

The J gene is TRBJ2-7, the V gene TRBV29-1; D not resolved. The V end lost 4 bases, the J end lost 3 bases, and 7 bases lay between the germline ends. CDR1 is SQVTM, CDR2 ANQGSEA, per germline. The CDR3 contains 11 residues. In DNA, the CDR3 is TGCAGCGTTGGACAAAACTACGAGCAGTACTTC. Its protein is CSVGQNYEQYF.

Remarks on this clonotype: A much larger clone sits a single nucleotide away, making a read error possible. V gene TRBV19 combines with J gene TRBJ2-1; D is undetermined. The germline gives CDR1 LNHDA, CDR2 SQIVND (reference sequence). The length of the CDR3 is 15 residues. V lost 3 bases and J lost 6, with 15 bases in between. CDR3 amino acids: CASSMLATGCNEQFF. As DNA, the CDR3 is TGTGCCAGTAGTATGCTGGCGACGGGCTGCAATGAGCAGTTCTTC.

About this clonotype itself: Given a much more abundant clone one base away, this may be a read error. V and J are TRBV6-6 and TRBJ1-5; D gene uncertain. The CDR3 is 16 residues long. Per germline, CDR1 MNHNY and CDR2 SVGAGI (reference sequence). DNA of the CDR3: TGTGCCAGCAGTTACTCTAAATCCTATAGCAATCGGCCCCAGCATTTT. This gives the protein CASSYSKSYSNRPQHF.

The rearrangement joins TRBV24-1 to TRBJ2-3, with 7 positions matching TRBD2. The ends lost 2 bases at V and 6 bases at J; junction bases unmatched: 10. Germline V gives CDR1 KGHDR, CDR2 SFDVKD. The CDR3 has 16 residues. In nucleotides, the CDR3 is TGTGCCACCAGTGATTCTGGCGGGGGTCGTCAGGATACGCAGTATTTT. Translated: CATSDSGGGRQDTQYF.